Presented here are 13 T cell receptor beta chains from one specimen sequenced in a study of graft-versus-host responses after intestinal transplantation. No cognate antigen is known for these TCRs. Some clones are missing from TCRdb's copy, which holds only in-frame ones; the method was immunoSEQ multiplex PCR. Of about 39,000 clones in the sample, roughly 93% were seen once. The material sequenced was unstimulated CD8+ T cells sorted from spleen or lymph node cells, taken before transplant. These receptor sequences come from a human donor who was the organ donor for an intestinal transplant.

V and J are TRBV4-1 and TRBJ1-4; D remains ambiguous. CDR1 is MGHRA, CDR2 YSYEKL, per germline. The CDR3 spans 16 residues. The germline V and J ends were trimmed by 4 bases and 6 bases, with 18 bases remaining between them. CDR3 amino acids: CASSRAAPVLDEKLFF. The CDR3 DNA reads TGCGCCAGCAGCCGGGCCGCACCTGTTTTAGATGAAAAACTGTTTTTT.

V usage is TRBV29-1 and J usage is TRBJ2-7; D is unclear. V was shortened by 1 base and J by 0 bases, with 13 bases between the two germline ends. Germline V CDR1 and CDR2: SQVTM, ANQGSEA. This CDR3 spans 15 amino acids. The CDR3 loop reads CSVEGFSKVSYEQYF. The CDR3, as DNA: TGCAGCGTTGAAGGTTTTTCGAAGGTCTCCTACGAGCAGTACTTC.

The genes are TRBV6-4 and TRBJ2-1, with D possibly being TRBD2 (6 bases). Germline V gives CDR1 MRHNA, CDR2 SNTAGT. There are 15 residues in the CDR3. The ends were cut back, 3 bases at V and 6 bases at J, with 15 bases in the middle. CDR3 sequence (DNA): TGTGCCAGCAGTGAGGTTTGGGGAGCGGGCAATGAGCAGTTCTTC. It codes for CASSEVWGAGNEQFF.

The chain recombines TRBV27 with TRBJ2-1, with TRBD2 matching over 10 bases. The trim removed 5 bases at V and 7 bases at J, leaving 8 bases unmatched. CDR1 MNHEY and CDR2 SMNVEV come from the germline V gene (reference sequence). The CDR3 covers 15 residues. CDR3 amino acids: CASSPLAGEENEQFF. In DNA, the CDR3 is TGTGCCAGCAGTCCCCTAGCGGGAGAGGAGAATGAGCAGTTCTTC.

The chain joins TRBV19 to TRBJ2-2; D uncertain. CDR1 is LNHDA and CDR2 is SQIVND in the germline V gene (reference sequence). V was clipped by 3 bases and J by 2 bases, with 7 bases between them. This CDR3 is built from 14 residues. The CDR3 DNA sequence: TGTGCCAGTAGTATTGGGCTTAACACCGGGGAGCTGTTTTTT. Translation gives CASSIGLNTGELFF.

The rearrangement joins TRBV7-9 to TRBJ2-7; TRBD2 is a possible D gene (5 bases). The V gene lost 5 bases and the J gene lost 3 bases, with 14 bases spanning the gap. The CDR3 is 14 amino acids. CDR1 and CDR2 (germline): SEHNR, FQNEAQ (reference sequence). Here the CDR3 DNA reads TGTGCCAGCAGCGCAGTTGAGGGAGACTACGAGCAGTACTTC. Translation gives CASSAVEGDYEQYF.

The chain joins TRBV12-5 to TRBJ2-1, with D possibly matching TRBD2 (6 bases). Per the germline V gene, CDR1 is LGHNT and CDR2 is FRNRAP. The CDR3 is 16 residues long. Trimming took 7 bases from V and 4 from J, leaving 20 bases between them. The CDR3 region has the DNA TGTGCTAGTGCCCCAACCGGGACTTACTTATACAATGAGCAGTTCTTC. As protein: CASAPTGTYLYNEQFF.

This chain joins TRBV6-1 and TRBJ2-5; 7 bases are a match to TRBD2. The CDR3 spans 15 residues. V dropped 1 base and J dropped 4; count of bases not matched to a gene: 6. Germline CDR1 reads MNHNS; CDR2 reads SASEGT. The DNA for the CDR3 is TGTGCCAGCAGTGAAGGAGGCGGGAGACGAGAGACCCAGTACTTC. It encodes CASSEGGGRRETQYF.

The chain joins TRBV7-9 to TRBJ2-1; 8 nucleotides agree with TRBD2. The V segment lost 0 bases and the J segment 5 bases; nucleotides outside the gene matches: 9. CDR3 length: 17 amino acids. Looked up from germline, CDR1 is SEHNR and CDR2 is FQNEAQ (reference sequence). The CDR3 bases are TGTGCCAGCAGCTTAGCAGGCGCGGGAGGAGCCAACAATGAGCAGTTCTTC. Translated: CASSLAGAGGANNEQFF.

This sequence joins TRBV5-1 and TRBJ1-1; D is perhaps TRBD1 (5 bases). Trimming shortened V by 0 bases and J by 3 bases, and 12 bases separated the two germline ends. The CDR3 is made up of 15 amino acids. The V gene's germline CDR1 is SGHRS and CDR2 YFSETQ. The CDR3 is CASSLAPRGDTEAFF. The CDR3, as DNA: TGCGCCAGCAGCTTGGCTCCCCGAGGGGACACTGAAGCTTTCTTT.

The chain carries TRBV28 and TRBJ2-7; the D gene is possibly TRBD2 (5 bases). The CDR3 has 17 residues. CDR1 is MDHEN and CDR2 is SYDVKM in the germline V gene. The V end lost 6 bases, the J end lost 2 bases, and 23 bases lay between the germline ends. Written as DNA, the CDR3 is TGTGCCAGCAGCGGAGCAGGTTATGGACTCAGCCCCTACGAGCAGTACTTC. This encodes CASSGAGYGLSPYEQYF.

The gene calls are TRBV29-1 and TRBJ2-1; TRBD2 matches 10 bases. V shed 7 bases, J shed 4 bases, and the junction held 13 bases outside the gene matches. This CDR3 has 16 amino acids. CDR1 is SQVTM and CDR2 is ANQGSEA in the germline V gene. The CDR3 coding sequence is TGCAGCGCCCGAGGACTAGCGGCGCCTCTATACAATGAGCAGTTCTTC. Its protein product is CSARGLAAPLYNEQFF.

The chain has TRBV4-3 and TRBJ2-7; the D is unclear. The CDR3 totals 15 residues. V was pared by 1 base and J by 2 bases, with 12 bases between. Germline CDR1 reads LGHNA; CDR2 reads YSLEER. CDR3 nucleotide sequence: TGCGCCAGCAGCCAAGCTAGACCTGGGCCCTACGAGCAGTACTTC. Residues: CASSQARPGPYEQYF.